The rows below give T cell receptor beta chains drawn from one sample of a study of prognosis after radiotherapy for stage I lung cancer. TCRdb called the multiplex PCR reads again in MiXCR, with one record for every CDR3 protein. The data hold around 26,000 distinct CDR3 sequences, with approximately 44% observed a single time. This sample comprised PBMCs, obtained before or after stereotactic body radiation therapy (not recorded which). The source is a donor over 45 with non-small cell lung cancer. Each CDR3 is given with its conserved first and last residue. Clone size is not always given. Where it is, it says once, few, many or a class for expanded clones.

V	size	J	CDR3
TRBV19	many	TRBJ1-2	CATTTGSYGYTF
TRBV20-1	many	TRBJ1-1	CSARVGADTEAFF
TRBV25-1	many	TRBJ2-2	CASRDTGELFF
TRBV6-5	NA	TRBJ2-2	CASSYSGLAGAKKTGELFF
TRBV30	many	TRBJ1-2	CAWSIQGAWGYTF
TRBV10-3	many	TRBJ2-2	CAIRTQGAGTGELFF
TRBV6-1	many	TRBJ1-1	CATGEEQGGYTEAFF
TRBV5-6	medium-sized	TRBJ2-3	CASSLRDTQYF
TRBV9	many	TRBJ2-4	CASSVSSAAKNIQYF
TRBV7-9	NA	TRBJ2-7	CASSLVHGRGSYEQYF
TRBV10-3	NA	TRBJ1-6	CAAAGTGPTPLHF
TRBV27	many	TRBJ2-1	CASSLKLLAVGEQFF
TRBV12-3/TRBV12-4	NA	TRBJ1-5	CASRGTGSNQPQHF
TRBV4-1	many	TRBJ2-7	CASSSSPAYEQYF
TRBV20-1	NA	TRBJ2-7	CSAAGDSDYEQYF
TRBV19	many	TRBJ1-5	CASTLIEGGQPQHF
TRBV11-3	NA	TRBJ2-3	CATSTLTGAWSTDTQYF
TRBV12-3/TRBV12-4	NA	TRBJ2-7	CASSRIQGYEQYF
TRBV12-3/TRBV12-4	once	TRBJ1-3	CASSEVRRGNTINF
TRBV11-3	many	TRBJ2-1	CASSFGTSRDNEQFF
TRBV7-2	many	TRBJ1-1	CASSAGGNTEAFF
TRBV4-2	many	TRBJ2-1	CASSGTRAGGHNEQFF
TRBV19	many	TRBJ2-5	CASNQWGETQYF
TRBV6-2/TRBV6-3	medium-sized	TRBJ1-5	CASRLTGGQPQHF
TRBV28	many	TRBJ1-2	CASSPETDYGYTF
TRBV19	NA	TRBJ1-5	CAWSTGVNQPQHF
TRBV12-3/TRBV12-4	NA	TRBJ2-2	CASQRNANTGELFF
TRBV28	many	TRBJ1-5	CASRKTGGENQPQHF
TRBV9	many	TRBJ2-1	CASSVGSTGEQFF
TRBV6-2/TRBV6-3	NA	TRBJ1-1	CASKYLGRAVRVAEAFF
TRBV6-1	NA	TRBJ1-2	CASSPWAGGYNF
TRBV6-2/TRBV6-3	NA	TRBJ2-7	CASSRDYEKYF
TRBV12-3/TRBV12-4	medium-sized	TRBJ2-6	CASSPVWGSGANVLTF